These T cell receptor beta chains were read from a single sample in a study of blood T cell repertoires in COVID-19. Measured with immunoSEQ multiplex PCR; TCRdb has only the in-frame clones, and not every one. Of about 91,000 clones in the sample, about four fifths were seen once. Material: peripheral blood. The receptors come from a woman at least 80 years old with acute or convalescent COVID-19. Each CDR3 is given with its conserved first and last residue. A D gene is named only where the DNA matches it firmly. Only some rows state a clone size, as once, few, many or a class for expanded clones.

-,TRBJ2-3,TRBD1,TRBV5-5,TGTGCCAGCAGTCTAGGGGGCCATAGCACAGATACGCAGTATTTT,CASSLGGHSTDTQYF
-,TRBJ2-5,TRBD2,TRBV11-1,TGTGCCAGCAGCTTACTAGCGGGGAGGGGGAAAGAGACCCAGTACTTC,CASSLLAGRGKETQYF
-,TRBJ1-2,TRBD1,TRBV7-2,TGTGCCAGCAGCCCACGGCCCGGACAGGGGATGGACTATGGCTACACCTTC,CASSPRPGQGMDYGYTF
-,TRBJ2-2,-,TRBV6-5,TGTGCCATCTCGGACTGGGGGCCGGGCACCGGGGAGCTGTTTTTT,CAISDWGPGTGELFF
-,TRBJ1-2,TRBD1,TRBV30,TGTGCCTGTGGACAGGGCGGCTACACCTTC,CACGQGGYTF
-,TRBJ2-7,TRBD1,TRBV6-5,TGTGCCAGCACCCCTGGGACAGGGGTACACGAGCAGTACTTC,CASTPGTGVHEQYF
-,TRBJ2-1,-,TRBV4-2,TGTGCCAGCAGCCAAGTGGCGGGATTCACCTACAATGAGCAGTTCTTC,CASSQVAGFTYNEQFF
-,TRBJ1-5,-,TRBV6-2/TRBV6-3,TGTGCCAGCAGCCGGACAGTTAATAGCAATCAGCCCCAGCATTTT,CASSRTVNSNQPQHF
-,TRBJ2-1,TRBD2,TRBV30,TGTGCCTGGAGTGAGCTAGCGGGAAGGATTGAGCAGTTCTTC,CAWSELAGRIEQFF
-,TRBJ1-2,-,TRBV3-1/TRBV3-2,TGTGCCAGCAGCCAAGATGCGGGAAGGGACCATGGCTACACCTTC,CASSQDAGRDHGYTF
-,TRBJ2-7,TRBD1,TRBV27,TGTGCCAGCAGGCGGCAACAGGGGATGCCCTACGAGCAGTACTTC,CASRRQQGMPYEQYF
-,TRBJ1-6,-,TRBV9,TGTGCCAGCAGCGCTAGTCAGGGTAATTCACCCCTCCACTTT,CASSASQGNSPLHF
-,TRBJ2-1,TRBD2,TRBV5-4,TGTGCCAGCAGCTTGGCCCCTAGCGGGGGGTTAGATGAGCAGTTCTTC,CASSLAPSGGLDEQFF
-,TRBJ2-7,TRBD1,TRBV5-1,TGCGCCAGCAGCGGACAGGACAGCTCCTACGAGCAGTACTTC,CASSGQDSSYEQYF
-,TRBJ2-7,-,TRBV5-1,TGCGCCAGCAGCTTGGGAGTGAGTCAGGGGCGGAACGAGCAGTACTTC,CASSLGVSQGRNEQYF
-,TRBJ2-5,TRBD2,TRBV19,TGTGCCAGTAGTATAATGTTACTAGCGGGGCAAGAGACCCAGTACTTC,CASSIMLLAGQETQYF
-,TRBJ2-1,TRBD2,TRBV7-2,TGTGCCAGCAGCTTAGGACTAGCCGGCTCCTACAATGAGCAGTTCTTC,CASSLGLAGSYNEQFF
-,TRBJ2-7,-,TRBV18,TGTGCCAGCTCACCCAGACCAGGGGAGGGGGGCGAGCAGTACTTC,CASSPRPGEGGEQYF
-,TRBJ2-2,-,TRBV5-5,TGTGCCAGCAGCTTGGCCCCGGTGGTACCTAACACCGGGGAGCTGTTTTTT,CASSLAPVVPNTGELFF
-,TRBJ2-3,-,TRBV7-9,TGTGCCAGCAGCTTAGGCGGTGCAGATACGCAGTATTTT,CASSLGGADTQYF
-,TRBJ1-5,TRBD1,TRBV19,TGTGCCAGTAGTACCGCGACAGGGAATCAGCCCCAGCATTTT,CASSTATGNQPQHF
few,TRBJ1-6,TRBD1,TRBV4-2,TGTGCCAGCAGCCTCGACAGGGCCATTTCACCCCTCCACTTT,CASSLDRAISPLHF
-,TRBJ2-1,TRBD2,TRBV28,TGTGCCAGCAGTTTACGATCGATGACGGGGGGGCCCAATGAGCAGTTCTTC,CASSLRSMTGGPNEQFF
-,TRBJ1-2,-,TRBV7-9,TGTGCCAGCAGCTTAAGTCCCGCGGGGGGCCGGGAAAATGGCTACACCTTC,CASSLSPAGGRENGYTF
-,TRBJ1-2,-,TRBV6-4,TGTGCCAGCAGTGACTCCTACAGGGCCTATGGCTACACCTTC,CASSDSYRAYGYTF
-,TRBJ2-7,TRBD2,TRBV23-1,TGCGCCAGCACCACCCGGGGAGGGCAGGAGGGCGAGCAGTACTTC,CASTTRGGQEGEQYF
-,TRBJ1-2,TRBD1,TRBV7-9,TGTGCCAGCAGCAAAAGACAGGGGTATGGCTACACCTTC,CASSKRQGYGYTF
-,TRBJ1-1,TRBD1,TRBV10-2,TGCGCCAGCACAGATTCTACAGGGGATACTGAAGCTTTCTTT,CASTDSTGDTEAFF
-,TRBJ1-1,-,TRBV12-3/TRBV12-4,TGTGCCAGCAGAGGCCCAGGGTTCACTGAAGCTTTCTTT,CASRGPGFTEAFF
-,TRBJ1-4,-,TRBV19,TGTGCCAGTAGTATCCCAGGGGTCAATGAAAAACTGTTTTTT,CASSIPGVNEKLFF
-,TRBJ1-2,TRBD1,TRBV6-5,TGTGCCAGCAGCCCGGGACAGGGGTATCGCTACACCTTC,CASSPGQGYRYTF
-,TRBJ1-3,TRBD1,TRBV10-2,TGCGCCAGCAGTGAGCAGGGGGCGAAAGGAAACACCATATATTTT,CASSEQGAKGNTIYF
-,TRBJ1-4,TRBD1,TRBV7-2,TGTGCCAGCAGCTGGACAGGGGGCGGCGAAAAACTGTTTTTT,CASSWTGGGEKLFF
-,TRBJ2-7,-,TRBV3-1/TRBV3-2,TGTGCCAGCAGCCATTTGGCCAGCGCCTCGGGCGAGCAGTACTTC,CASSHLASASGEQYF
-,TRBJ1-6,-,TRBV12-2,TGTGCAAGTCGCTTTAATCGGAGGTCCTCCTATAATTCACCCCTCCACTTT,CASRFNRRSSYNSPLHF
-,TRBJ2-3,TRBD2,TRBV5-1,TGCGCCAGCAGCTCTAGCGGAAGCACAGATACGCAGTATTTT,CASSSSGSTDTQYF
-,TRBJ2-5,-,TRBV14,TGTGCCAGCAGCCAAGCCGTGTTCCAAGAGACCCAGTACTTC,CASSQAVFQETQYF
-,TRBJ1-4,TRBD1,TRBV7-8,TGTGCCAGCAGCCGTAGGGGACAGGGGGTTGTAAAACTGTTTTTT,CASSRRGQGVVKLFF
-,TRBJ1-1,-,TRBV6-6,TGTGCCAGCACTACCGCGGGGGGGGCTGGTAAAACTGAAGCTTTCTTT,CASTTAGGAGKTEAFF
-,TRBJ1-5,-,TRBV24-1,TGTGCCACCAGTGTTAGAAATCAGCCCCAGCATTTT,CATSVRNQPQHF
-,TRBJ1-2,-,TRBV7-9,TGTGCCAGCAGCTCGCGGGCGGGCTCCTCCACTATCCTCTATGGCTACACCTTC,CASSSRAGSSTILYGYTF
-,TRBJ2-3,-,TRBV5-1,TGCGCCAGCAGCTTGGAGGTAGCGGCCACAGATACGCAGTATTTT,CASSLEVAATDTQYF
once,TRBJ1-1,-,TRBV6-5,TGTGCCAGCAGTCTTCCCAGGGCGAACACTGAAGCTTTCTTT,CASSLPRANTEAFF
-,TRBJ1-5,TRBD1,TRBV19,TGTGCCAGTAAGAGGGACAGGGGGGATCAGCCCCAGCATTTT,CASKRDRGDQPQHF
few,TRBJ1-1,TRBD1,TRBV6-5,TGTGCCAGCAGCGAGGACAGGGGATCGACTGAAGCTTTCTTT,CASSEDRGSTEAFF
-,TRBJ1-1,-,TRBV2,TGTGCCAGCAAAGACATAACAGGGTCTGAAGCTTTCTTT,CASKDITGSEAFF
-,TRBJ1-1,-,TRBV6-5,TGTGCCAGCAGTTACAGAAGCGGGGTTATGAACACTGAAGCTTTCTTT,CASSYRSGVMNTEAFF
few,TRBJ2-7,TRBD1,TRBV24-1,TGTGCCACCAGTGCCTCAGGGGGCATTCACGAGCAGTACTTC,CATSASGGIHEQYF